The 10 T cell receptor beta chains in this list originate from one sample, sequenced in a study of beta chain features in type 1 diabetes. Whole-study results and caveats: TCRB CDR3 length was moderately but significantly reduced in all four CD4+ subsets of Type 1 diabetes patients.

These receptors have no identified antigens. Sequencing targeted expressed TCRB transcripts, as all isolated RNA had been reverse transcribed. Generated by immunoSEQ multiplex PCR, the TCRdb table keeps only in-frame clones and is missing some. Found here are around 110,000 clones, roughly 15% of them singletons; the top ten hold approximately 2.2%. Source material: central memory CD4+ T cells from blood. These TCRs come from a man in his thirties or forties with type 1 diabetes.

Only a few counts were recorded for this clone. The chain joins TRBV25-1 to TRBJ1-1, with no clear D. The V end lost 3 bases, the J end lost 0 bases, and 14 bases lay between the germline ends. CDR3 length: 16 amino acids. Germline-derived CDR1 and CDR2 are MGHDK and SYGVNS. The DNA for the CDR3 is TGTGCCAGCAGTGAGCAACCAGGACGGATGAACACTGAAGCTTTCTTT. Encoded protein: CASSEQPGRMNTEAFF.

About this clone: Other DNA sequences in this specimen translate into the identical CDR3. This chain links TRBV7-9 with TRBJ1-2; D is possibly TRBD1 (6 bases). V was trimmed by 0 bases and J by 8 bases, leaving 7 bases between them. In germline, CDR1 is SEHNR, CDR2 FQNEAQ (reference sequence). There are 12 residues in the CDR3. The CDR3 DNA reads TGTGCCAGCAGCTTAGCAGGGGGAGGCTACACCTTC. Residues: CASSLAGGGYTF.

In its sample, this clone was seen a few times. One junction end disagrees with the germline gene, perhaps due to a read error. This rearrangement joins TRBV7-7 to TRBJ2-5; 9 nucleotides align to TRBD2. Looked up from germline, CDR1 is SSHAT and CDR2 is FNYEAQ (reference sequence). The length of the CDR3 is 15 residues. CDR3 amino acids: CASSLAPSGAGTQYF. As DNA, the CDR3 is TGTGCTAGCAGCTTAGCGCCTAGCGGGGCGGGGACCCAGTACTTC.

This clone was detected only a few times. The chain couples TRBV5-1 to TRBJ2-7; the D gene could be TRBD1 or TRBD2 (5 bases each). Trimming pared 6 bases from V and 4 bases from J, leaving 14 bases between. Germline V gives CDR1 SGHRS, CDR2 YFSETQ. CDR3 size: 13 residues. CDR3 DNA sequence: TGCGCCAGCAAGAGGGGCCTCGAATACGAGCAGTACTTC. This encodes CASKRGLEYEQYF.

The rearrangement joins TRBV14 to TRBJ1-1; D is undetermined. This CDR3 spans 13 amino acids. Germline values: CDR1 SGHDN, CDR2 FVKESK. V dropped 2 bases and J dropped 5 bases, with 9 bases sitting between them. The CDR3 sequence: CASSQISVTEAFF. As DNA, the CDR3 is TGTGCCAGCAGCCAAATATCCGTGACTGAAGCTTTCTTT.

Only a few counts were recorded for this clone. Other DNA variants within this sample encode the same CDR3. The gene calls are TRBV4-3 and TRBJ1-1, with TRBD1 matching 8 bases. The junction had 4 bases not matched to a gene; V was cut back by 4 bases and J by 3 bases. The CDR3 is 14 amino acids. Germline assignment: CDR1 LGHNA and CDR2 YSLEER. CDR3 loop: CASSPRGLDTEAFF. The CDR3 nucleotides are TGCGCCAGCAGCCCCAGGGGGCTAGACACTGAAGCTTTCTTT.

A few counts support this clone. The chain couples TRBV2 to TRBJ2-2, with D perhaps TRBD1 (5 bases). V was shortened by 6 bases and J by 7 bases, with 15 bases between the two germline ends. This CDR3 comprises 14 residues. Germline V gene data show CDR1 as SNHLY and CDR2 as FYNNEI. The CDR3 DNA reads as TGTGCCAGCAGCAAGATCCAGGGAAACGGGGAGCTGTTTTTT. Translated: CASSKIQGNGELFF.

The V call is TRBV5-1, the J call TRBJ2-5, with D unresolved. Trimming cost V 0 bases and J 5 bases, with 5 bases left between them. Germline CDR1 and CDR2: SGHRS and YFSETQ. This CDR3 is 12 amino acids long. The CDR3 here is CASSLGSETQYF. Here the CDR3 DNA reads TGCGCCAGCAGCTTGGGGAGTGAGACCCAGTACTTC.

This clone was counted a few times. At the DNA level, this CDR3 is encoded by other sequences in the same sample as well. The DNA for the CDR3 is TGTGCCAGCAGTCTGACCGGGGGCGCGGGTTCACCCCTCCACTTT. This translates into CASSLTGGAGSPLHF. The chain is built from TRBV2 and TRBJ1-6; D is possibly TRBD1 (6 bases). The CDR3 is 15 amino acids. V was clipped by 5 bases and J by 9 bases, with 17 bases between them. The germline CDR1 and CDR2 sequences are SNHLY and FYNNEI.

V is TRBV28 and J is TRBJ1-2, with TRBD1 as a possible D gene (5 bases). The ends were cut back, 5 bases at V and 6 bases at J, with 16 bases in the middle. The CDR3 has 14 residues. Per the germline V gene, CDR1 is MDHEN and CDR2 is SYDVKM. The CDR3 here is CASSPPRGGNGYTF. CDR3 DNA sequence: TGTGCCAGCAGTCCCCCGAGGGGAGGTAATGGCTACACCTTC.